The 18 T cell receptor beta chains listed next were all sequenced from one sample in a study of shared clonotypes between healthy human individuals. The repertoire was sequenced with immunoSEQ multiplex PCR; TCRdb's copy has only in-frame clones and lacks some. Of some 1,100,000 clones listed, about 80% are singletons. Sequenced input: memory CD4+ T cells from PBMCs. Stated subset: CD45RA-negative fraction. The origin of the receptors is a man younger than 35 in good health. Some clones in this sample may be carry-over from other donors' samples.

Details on this clone: Different DNA sequences within this sample yield the same CDR3. The chain has TRBV5-1 and TRBJ1-2; tentative D call: TRBD1 (5 bases). CDR1 is SGHRS, CDR2 YFSETQ, per germline. The V gene lost 0 bases and the J gene lost 4 bases, with 7 bases spanning the gap. There are 13 residues in the CDR3. The CDR3 sequence: CASSLAGSYGYTF. The CDR3 coding sequence is TGCGCCAGCAGCTTGGCAGGGTCCTATGGCTACACCTTC.

CDR3 region: CASCRPWGPEQFF. The CDR3 nucleotides read TGTGCCAGCTGTAGACCGTGGGGGCCTGAGCAGTTCTTC. The gene calls are TRBV11-3 and TRBJ2-1, with a tentative D call TRBD1 (6 bases). Trimming cost V 8 bases and J 9 bases, with 17 bases left between them. Germline assignment: CDR1 SGHNT and CDR2 YENEEA. This CDR3 has 13 amino acids.

This chain uses TRBV7-2 with TRBJ2-4, with a possible D match to TRBD2 (5 bases). Germline V CDR1 and CDR2: SGHTA, FQGNSA. The CDR3 loop spans 14 amino acids. With 2 bases removed from V and 9 bases from J, the gap between germline ends came to 14 bases. CDR3 DNA: TGTGCCAGCAGCTTAACGGGGTCAATAGGCATTCAGTACTTC. Residues: CASSLTGSIGIQYF.

The J gene is TRBJ1-1, the V gene TRBV6-6; 10 bases match TRBD1. This CDR3 contains 14 residues. The germline CDR1 and CDR2 sequences are MNHNY and SVGAGI (reference sequence). J lost 4 bases, V lost 5 bases, and 4 bases had no gene match. CDR3 loop: CASSHRDRGTEAFF. As DNA, the CDR3 is TGTGCCAGCAGTCATCGGGACAGGGGCACTGAAGCTTTCTTT.

The table lists this clone with a count of one. This sequence joins TRBV27 and TRBJ2-6; no firm D call. This CDR3 comprises 12 residues. Germline lookup yields CDR1 MNHEY and CDR2 SMNVEV (reference sequence). V was pared by 8 bases and J by 1 base, with 3 bases between. Here the CDR3 DNA reads TGTGCCAGCTGGTCTGGGGCCAACGTCCTGACTTTC. Translated: CASWSGANVLTF.

This chain joins TRBV9 and TRBJ2-2, with D perhaps matching TRBD1 (8 bases). Trimming took 3 bases from V and 1 from J, leaving 19 bases between them. The germline V gene encodes CDR1 SGDLS and CDR2 YYNGEE. The CDR3 length is 18 residues. The CDR3 nucleotides are TGTGCCAGCAGCGCCCGAGCGGGACAGGCGGGGAACACCGGGGAGCTGTTTTTT. Its protein product is CASSARAGQAGNTGELFF.

The chain is built from TRBV9 and TRBJ2-5; D unclear. The CDR3 runs 15 residues. The V gene's germline CDR1 is SGDLS and CDR2 YYNGEE. Trimming removed 0 bases at V and 2 bases at J, with 11 bases between. DNA of the CDR3: TGTGCCAGCAGCGTAGCTTTTGGCCAACAAGAGACCCAGTACTTC. Residues: CASSVAFGQQETQYF.

The genes are TRBV5-4 and TRBJ2-5; the D gene is possibly TRBD1 (6 bases). V was clipped by 1 base and J by 4 bases, with 11 bases between them. Per germline, CDR1 SGHNT and CDR2 YYREEE (reference sequence). This CDR3 has 14 residues. In DNA, the CDR3 is TGTGCCAGCAGCTTGAAGGGGGTAGGAGAGACCCAGTACTTC. Amino acids: CASSLKGVGETQYF.

Concerning this clone itself: The same CDR3 arises from other DNA sequences in this sample as well. The CDR3 protein is CASSQDMAGETDTQYF. DNA for the CDR3: TGTGCCAGCAGCCAAGATATGGCGGGGGAAACAGATACGCAGTATTTT. This chain uses TRBV4-2 with TRBJ2-3; 7 positions match TRBD2. Germline assignment: CDR1 LGHNA and CDR2 YNFKEQ. The CDR3 consists of 16 residues. V trimming: 0 bases; J trimming: 3 bases; junction bases outside the gene matches: 6.

This sequence joins TRBV10-3 and TRBJ2-2; D gene ambiguous. Germline V CDR1 and CDR2: ENHRY, SYGVKD. V lost 0 bases, J lost 2 bases, and 16 bases lay in between. This CDR3 is built from 18 residues. The DNA of the CDR3 is TGTGCCATCAGTGAGTCGAACGGATTAGGGCCAAACACCGGGGAGCTGTTTTTT. This codes for CAISESNGLGPNTGELFF.

The gene calls are TRBV6-4 and TRBJ2-5; no definite D call. Germline assignment: CDR1 MRHNA and CDR2 SNTAGT. The V gene lost 5 bases and the J gene lost 2 bases, with 15 bases spanning the gap. CDR3 length: 15 amino acids. The CDR3 spells CASSPPSSKQETQYF. The CDR3 bases are TGTGCCAGCAGTCCACCGTCCTCGAAGCAAGAGACCCAGTACTTC.

This rearrangement joins TRBV5-4 to TRBJ1-4, with 7 bases matching TRBD1. The junction had 6 bases not matched to a gene; V was cut back by 4 bases and J by 3 bases. This CDR3 is built from 15 residues. Germline V gene sequence: CDR1 SGHNT, CDR2 YYREEE (reference sequence). Here the CDR3 DNA reads TGTGCCAGCAGCGACCGACAGGGACCTAATGAAAAACTGTTTTTT. Protein sequence: CASSDRQGPNEKLFF.

The gene calls are TRBV6-5 and TRBJ1-2; D not certain. The V and J ends lost 2 bases and 7 bases respectively, with 11 bases between them. The CDR3 runs 13 residues. Germline CDR1 MNHEY, CDR2 SVGAGI. For the CDR3, the DNA is TGTGCCAGCAGTTACGAAGGGCGTGTTGGCTACACCTTC. Translated, it gives CASSYEGRVGYTF.

The chain uses TRBV5-1 and TRBJ1-2; no firm D call. The CDR3 covers 14 residues. The germline V gene encodes CDR1 SGHRS and CDR2 YFSETQ. The germline V and J ends were trimmed by 2 bases and 10 bases, with 18 bases remaining between them. The CDR3, as DNA: TGCGCCAGCAGCTTTAGTCCGGGGTTCCAAGACTACACCTTC. Its protein product is CASSFSPGFQDYTF.

J is TRBJ1-2 and V is TRBV5-1, with 8 bases aligning to TRBD1. Germline assignment: CDR1 SGHRS and CDR2 YFSETQ. The CDR3 extends over 14 amino acids. Germline trimming cut 4 bases from V and 5 bases from J; bases unmatched to any gene: 7. Here the CDR3 reads CASSQGQGAYGYTF. The CDR3 DNA is TGCGCCAGCAGCCAGGGCCAGGGGGCTTATGGCTACACCTTC.

With respect to this clone: One junction end does not reproduce the germline sequence, and a read error may be involved. The chain is built from TRBV10-1 and TRBJ1-5, with 8 bases aligning to TRBD1. Germline values: CDR1 WNHNN, CDR2 SYGVQD (reference sequence). This CDR3 comprises 16 residues. For the CDR3, the DNA is TGCGCCAGAAGTGAGTACTTGGACAGGGTTAATCAGCCCCAGCATTTT. Protein: CARSEYLDRVNQPQHF.

The chain links TRBV11-2 to TRBJ1-2; D remains unclear. Per germline, CDR1 SGHAT and CDR2 FQNNGV. V was pared by 0 bases and J by 8 bases, with 13 bases between. The CDR3 is 14 residues long. The CDR3 loop is CASSLEGPYLGYTF. DNA of the CDR3: TGTGCCAGCAGCTTAGAGGGCCCTTATTTAGGCTACACCTTC.

Worth noting for this clone: The sample holds other DNA sequences that translate to the same CDR3. This sequence joins TRBV7-9 and TRBJ2-3; D is unclear. Germline V gene sequence: CDR1 SEHNR, CDR2 FQNEAQ (reference sequence). Trimming took 5 bases from V and 6 from J, leaving 9 bases between them. CDR3 length: 12 amino acids. Here the CDR3 DNA reads TGTGCCAGCAGCCTCTCCGAGGATACGCAGTATTTT. Its protein product is CASSLSEDTQYF.